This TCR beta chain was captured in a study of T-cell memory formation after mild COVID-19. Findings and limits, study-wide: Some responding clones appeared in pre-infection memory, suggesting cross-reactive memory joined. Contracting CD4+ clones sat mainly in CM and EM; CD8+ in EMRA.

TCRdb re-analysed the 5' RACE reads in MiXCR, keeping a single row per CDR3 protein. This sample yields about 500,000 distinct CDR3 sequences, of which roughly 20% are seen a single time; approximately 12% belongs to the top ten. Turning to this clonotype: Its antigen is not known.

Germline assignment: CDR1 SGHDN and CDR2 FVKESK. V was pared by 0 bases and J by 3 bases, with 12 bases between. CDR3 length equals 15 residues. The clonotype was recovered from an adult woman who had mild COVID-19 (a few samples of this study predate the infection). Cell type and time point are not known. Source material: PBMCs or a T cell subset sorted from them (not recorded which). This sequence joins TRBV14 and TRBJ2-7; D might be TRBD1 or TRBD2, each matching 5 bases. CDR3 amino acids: CASSQEGTGVYEQYF. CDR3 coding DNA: TGTGCCAGCAGCCAAGAGGGGACCGGAGTCTACGAGCAGTACTTC.